This is a list of T cell receptor beta chains from one sample in a study of cytomegalovirus exposure and HLA in healthy donors. Here immunoSEQ multiplex PCR was the method, and the copy in TCRdb shows in-frame clones only, minus some. The sample includes about 130,000 clones, about 85% seen only once; the top ten take around 1.7%. Sequenced sample: PBMCs. The receptors come from a boy between 10 and 17 years old in good health and CMV-seronegative. The CDR3 runs from the conserved cysteine through the conserved F or W. D genes are given only for firm matches. Clone size is given for some rows only: seen once, a few or many times, or a class if the clone is expanded.

J gene,clone size,D gene,V gene,CDR3 protein,CDR3 DNA
TRBJ2-2,NA,TRBD1,TRBV5-1,CASSLATGQGRTGELFF,TGCGCCAGCAGCTTGGCCACGGGACAGGGGCGCACCGGGGAGCTGTTTTTT
TRBJ1-4,once,TRBD1,TRBV7-9,CASSSGGPTNEKLFF,TGTGCCAGCAGCTCAGGGGGACCGACTAATGAAAAACTGTTTTTT
TRBJ2-7,NA,TRBD1,TRBV18,CASSRDRGNEQYF,TGTGCCAGCTCACGGGACAGGGGAAACGAGCAGTACTTC
TRBJ1-1,NA,TRBD1,TRBV19,CASRQGEYTEAFF,TGTGCCAGCCGGCAGGGGGAATACACTGAAGCTTTCTTT
TRBJ2-7,NA,NA,TRBV15,CATSREFAGYEQYF,TGTGCCACCAGCAGAGAATTTGCAGGCTACGAGCAGTACTTC
TRBJ2-7,NA,NA,TRBV28,CASSIPGGVAYEQYF,TGTGCCAGCAGCATCCCGGGCGGGGTAGCCTACGAGCAGTACTTC
TRBJ2-7,NA,NA,TRBV11-2,CASSLGAGLGYEQYF,TGTGCCAGCAGCTTAGGGGCAGGGCTAGGCTACGAGCAGTACTTC
TRBJ2-3,NA,NA,TRBV5-4,CASSWASVSTDTQYF,TGTGCCAGCAGCTGGGCATCCGTTAGCACAGATACGCAGTATTTT
TRBJ2-1,NA,NA,TRBV5-6,CASSLSSGNNEQFF,TGTGCCAGCAGCTTGAGTAGCGGTAACAATGAGCAGTTCTTC
TRBJ1-2,once,NA,TRBV6-5,CASSPPNNAGGYTF,TGTGCCAGCAGTCCGCCTAATAATGCGGGGGGCTACACCTTC